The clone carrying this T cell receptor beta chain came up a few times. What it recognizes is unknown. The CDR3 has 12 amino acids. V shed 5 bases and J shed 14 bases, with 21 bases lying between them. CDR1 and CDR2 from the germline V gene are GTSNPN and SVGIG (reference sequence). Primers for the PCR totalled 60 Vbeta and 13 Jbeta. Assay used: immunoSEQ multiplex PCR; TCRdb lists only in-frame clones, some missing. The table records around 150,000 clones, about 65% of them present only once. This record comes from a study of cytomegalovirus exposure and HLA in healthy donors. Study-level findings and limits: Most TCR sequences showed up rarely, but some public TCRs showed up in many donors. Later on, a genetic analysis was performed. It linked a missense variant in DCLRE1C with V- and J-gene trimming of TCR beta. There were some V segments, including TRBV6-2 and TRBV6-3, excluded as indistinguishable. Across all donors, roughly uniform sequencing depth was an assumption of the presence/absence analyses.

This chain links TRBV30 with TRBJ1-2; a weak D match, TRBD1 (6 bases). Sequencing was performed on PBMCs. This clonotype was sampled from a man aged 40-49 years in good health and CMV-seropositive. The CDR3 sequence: CAWGQQGPRRTF. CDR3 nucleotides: TGTGCCTGGGGACAACAGGGACCCCGCCGGACCTTC.